Shown below are 28 T cell receptor beta chains from a single sample sequenced in a study of blood T cell repertoires in COVID-19. Assay used: immunoSEQ multiplex PCR; TCRdb lists only in-frame clones, some missing. The table has roughly 230,000 clones, 80% to 85% seen once. Material: PBMCs or T cells enriched from blood (not recorded which). These receptors were collected from a man aged 50 to 59 who had recovered from COVID-19.

V is TRBV7-3 and J is TRBJ2-2, with TRBD1 matching over 9 bases. Germline CDR1 is SGHTA and CDR2 is FQGTGA. The J segment lost 2 bases and the V segment lost 8 bases, leaving 3 bases of the junction unmatched. The CDR3 totals 14 residues. CDR3 sequence (DNA): TGTGCCAGCGCACAGGGGGCAAACACCGGGGAGCTGTTTTTT. Translation gives CASAQGANTGELFF.

The V gene is TRBV7-2, the J gene TRBJ1-2, with 10 bases fitting TRBD1. V lost 1 base, J lost 8 bases, and 16 bases stayed unmatched. CDR3 length equals 18 residues. CDR1 is SGHTA, CDR2 FQGNSA, per germline. The CDR3 protein is CASSLVPLQDRGIFGYTF. The DNA for the CDR3 is TGTGCCAGCAGCTTAGTCCCCTTACAGGACAGGGGGATCTTCGGCTACACCTTC.

The J gene is TRBJ2-2, the V gene TRBV6-4; TRBD1 is a possible D gene (5 bases). Trimming left V 5 bases short and J 4 bases short, with 11 bases between. The length of the CDR3 is 14 residues. CDR1 and CDR2 from the germline V gene are MRHNA and SNTAGT. Written as DNA, the CDR3 is TGTGCCAGCAGTCAGGGCTTTAGCACCGGGGAGCTGTTTTTT. Translation: CASSQGFSTGELFF.

The genes are TRBV12-3 or TRBV12-4 and TRBJ2-7; D remains ambiguous. Between the trimmed V and J ends, which lost 1 base and 9 bases, there was a span of 10 bases. The CDR3 loop spans 12 amino acids. CDR3 bases: TGTGCCAGCAGTTTAGGGAGTAGTAGGCAGTACTTC. Its protein product is CASSLGSSRQYF.

The chain carries TRBV7-8 and TRBJ2-1; TRBD2 might be the D (6 bases). The CDR3 loop spans 15 amino acids. V lost 1 base, J lost 3 bases, and 10 bases lay in between. CDR1 is SGHVS, CDR2 FQNEAQ, per germline. The CDR3 bases are TGTGCCAGCAGCTTAGGGAGTAGCGGCTACAATGAGCAGTTCTTC. Amino acids: CASSLGSSGYNEQFF.

This clone was counted a few times. Other DNA sequences from this sample encode an identical CDR3 as well. The chain employs TRBV6-5 and TRBJ2-3; D remains ambiguous. The CDR3 has 11 residues. The V and J ends lost 5 bases and 2 bases respectively, with 2 bases between them. Germline V lookup: CDR1 MNHEY, CDR2 SVGAGI. CDR3 DNA sequence: TGTGCCAGCAGTCACACAGATACGCAGTATTTT. Amino acids: CASSHTDTQYF.

V gene TRBV12-3 or TRBV12-4 combines with J gene TRBJ2-7; unclear D gene. The CDR3 is 12 residues long. Trimming took off 4 bases at V and 1 base at J, with 5 bases between the two ends. Written as DNA, the CDR3 is TGTGCCAGCAGTTGGCAGTCCTACGAGCAGTACTTC. Encoded protein: CASSWQSYEQYF.

J is TRBJ2-2 and V is TRBV15; a possible D gene is TRBD2 (5 bases). There are 15 residues in the CDR3. Trimming pared 3 bases from V and 6 bases from J, leaving 14 bases between. Germline V lookup: CDR1 LNHNV, CDR2 YYDKDF (reference sequence). The CDR3 DNA follows: TGTGCCACCAGCAGCTACCGGGGTGGGGCCGGGGAGCTGTTTTTT. It translates to CATSSYRGGAGELFF. The full variable domain, in which reference TRBV15 and TRBJ2-2 provide the parts outside the CDR3, is DAMVIQNPRYQVTQFGKPVTLSCSQTLNHNVMYWYQQKSSQAPKLLFHYYDKDFNNEADTPDNFQSRRPNTSFCFLDIRSPGLGDTAMYLCATSSYRGGAGELFFGEGSRLTVL.

The rearrangement links TRBV24-1 to TRBJ2-7; no clear D gene. Trimming took 4 bases from V and 2 from J, leaving 20 bases between them. Germline V gives CDR1 KGHDR, CDR2 SFDVKD. The CDR3 consists of 17 residues. The CDR3 nucleotides read TGTGCCACCAGTGAAAAACCGAGGCCCTTTCGGACCTACGAGCAGTACTTC. This sequence encodes CATSEKPRPFRTYEQYF.

The chain uses TRBV27 and TRBJ1-2; D not resolved. In germline, CDR1 is MNHEY, CDR2 SMNVEV (reference sequence). The V end lost 3 bases, the J end lost 0 bases, and 11 bases lay between the germline ends. CDR3 length: 15 residues. CDR3 nucleotides: TGTGCCAGCAGTTTCGGCGGGCTCGCTAACTATGGCTACACCTTC. The encoded protein is CASSFGGLANYGYTF.

In its sample, this clone was seen a few times. This chain links TRBV6-5 with TRBJ1-2; 8 bases match TRBD1. The CDR3 contains 14 residues. V was clipped by 6 bases and J by 4 bases; unmatched bases: 7. Per germline, CDR1 MNHEY and CDR2 SVGAGI. The CDR3 DNA follows: TGTGCCAGCAGACGACCGGACAGGGCCTATGGCTACACCTTC. Its translation: CASRRPDRAYGYTF.

The gene calls are TRBV4-2 and TRBJ2-4, with D perhaps matching TRBD2 (5 bases). CDR1 and CDR2 from the germline V gene are LGHNA and YNFKEQ. The CDR3 runs 15 residues. V lost 4 bases and J 2 bases, leaving 12 bases between the germline ends. Written as DNA, the CDR3 is TGTGCCAGCAGCCCCCGGGGAGAGTCCAAAAACATTCAGTACTTC. This sequence encodes CASSPRGESKNIQYF.

In this sample, this clone turned up once. The chain uses TRBV19 and TRBJ1-6; the D gene is possibly TRBD1 (5 bases). The CDR3 runs 15 residues. Trimming removed 3 bases at V and 6 bases at J, with 12 bases between. Germline lookup yields CDR1 LNHDA and CDR2 SQIVND (reference sequence). The CDR3 region is CASSISTEINSPLHF. In DNA form, the CDR3 reads TGTGCCAGTAGTATCTCGACAGAAATTAATTCACCCCTCCACTTT.

DNA for the CDR3: TGTGCCAGCAGCGTAGAACCCATGAGCGTCACCGGGGAGCTGTTTTTT. As protein: CASSVEPMSVTGELFF. The V and J genes are TRBV9 and TRBJ2-2; D remains unclear. Germline CDR1 reads SGDLS; CDR2 reads YYNGEE. This CDR3 region has 16 residues. With 0 bases removed from V and 4 bases from J, the gap between germline ends came to 13 bases.

This clone appeared once. The chain combines TRBV2 with TRBJ2-7; TRBD1 matches at 8 bases. The junction had 5 bases not matched to a gene; V was cut back by 6 bases and J by 4 bases. The CDR3 loop spans 13 amino acids. The germline gives CDR1 SNHLY, CDR2 FYNNEI. The CDR3 DNA reads TGTGCCAGCAGCGCTCGGACAGGGTACGAGCAGTACTTC. Translating it yields CASSARTGYEQYF.

The V and J genes are TRBV7-3 and TRBJ2-1, with D perhaps TRBD1 (6 bases). The CDR3 covers 12 residues. Trimming removed 4 bases from V and 10 bases from J, with 11 bases in between. Germline values: CDR1 SGHTA, CDR2 FQGTGA. CDR3: CASSSNRDEQFF. The DNA for the CDR3 is TGTGCCAGCAGCTCGAACAGGGACGAGCAGTTCTTC.

V usage is TRBV19 and J usage is TRBJ2-5, with 9 positions matching TRBD2. In germline, CDR1 is LNHDA, CDR2 SQIVND (reference sequence). The CDR3 contains 15 residues. Germline trimming cut 4 bases from V and 6 bases from J; bases unmatched to any gene: 9. CDR3 amino acids: CASSTTGLAEKTQYF. Written as DNA, the CDR3 is TGTGCCAGTAGTACGACGGGACTAGCCGAAAAGACCCAGTACTTC.

V and J are TRBV5-4 and TRBJ2-3; D unclear. CDR1 and CDR2 (germline): SGHNT, YYREEE (reference sequence). V dropped 1 base and J dropped 10 bases, with 16 bases sitting between them. This CDR3 contains 14 residues. The CDR3 protein is CASSLYRGGSSQYF. CDR3 DNA: TGTGCCAGCAGCTTGTATCGTGGCGGAAGCTCGCAGTATTTT.

CDR3 sequence (DNA): TGTGCTAGTAGGGCTAGCGGGCAGTTCTACAATGAGCAGTTCTTC. Its protein product is CASRASGQFYNEQFF. V usage is TRBV12-5 and J usage is TRBJ2-1; 8 bases align to TRBD2. CDR3 length: 15 residues. The germline V gene has CDR1 LGHNT and CDR2 FRNRAP. Trimming at V came to 8 bases and at J to 3 bases, leaving 9 bases not matched to a gene.

V and J are TRBV28 and TRBJ1-3; D might be TRBD1 (6 bases). The length of the CDR3 is 15 residues. Germline CDR1 MDHEN, CDR2 SYDVKM. V was cut by 2 bases and J by 4 bases, with 12 bases left in between. The DNA of the CDR3 is TGTGCCAGCAGTTTACAGGCTCAGGGGGGAAACACCATATATTTT. Translation: CASSLQAQGGNTIYF.

J is TRBJ2-1 and V is TRBV27; 8 positions agree with TRBD2. V was pared by 7 bases and J by 0 bases, with 2 bases of the junction left unmatched. CDR3 length: 14 residues. In germline, CDR1 is MNHEY, CDR2 SMNVEV (reference sequence). Written as DNA, the CDR3 is TGTGCCAGCACAAGCGGGAGCTCCTACAATGAGCAGTTCTTC. It specifies CASTSGSSYNEQFF.

There are a few counts of this clone. The rearrangement joins TRBV5-1 to TRBJ2-7, with TRBD2 matching 11 bases. The V gene end was trimmed by 4 bases and the J gene end by 6 bases; junction bases not matched to a gene: 6. Germline CDR1 is SGHRS and CDR2 is YFSETQ. This CDR3 spans 14 amino acids. The DNA of the CDR3 is TGCGCCAGCAGCCTTAGCGGGGGGGCCATCGAGCAGTACTTC. It yields the protein CASSLSGGAIEQYF.

This clone was counted a single time. The chain has TRBV11-3 and TRBJ2-4; TRBD2 matches 8 bases. V shed 1 base and J 4 bases; nucleotides not matched to a gene: 6. The CDR3 totals 16 residues. Germline-derived CDR1 and CDR2 are SGHNT and YENEEA. The CDR3 nucleotides read TGTGCCAGCAGCTTAGTGTCCACTAGCGGTAAAAACATTCAGTACTTC. Amino acid sequence: CASSLVSTSGKNIQYF. The full variable domain, completed using reference TRBV11-3 and TRBJ2-4, is EAGVVQSPRYKIIEKKQPVAFWCNPISGHNTLYWYLQNLGQGPELLIRYENEEAVDDSQLPKDRFSAERLKGVDSTLKIQPAELGDSAVYLCASSLVSTSGKNIQYFGAGTRLSVL.

V and J are TRBV2 and TRBJ2-3; TRBD1 agrees at 7 bases. Germline trimming cut 4 bases from V and 1 base from J; bases unmatched to any gene: 5. There are 15 residues in the CDR3. The V gene's germline CDR1 is SNHLY and CDR2 FYNNEI. CDR3: CASSVGDSGTDTQYF. CDR3 in DNA: TGTGCCAGCAGTGTAGGGGACAGCGGCACAGATACGCAGTATTTT.

CDR3 sequence: CASSHPGLAVAKNIQYF. The CDR3 DNA follows: TGCGCCAGCAGTCACCCGGGACTAGCGGTAGCCAAAAACATTCAGTACTTC. This chain connects TRBV23-1 to TRBJ2-4, with TRBD2 identical over 11 bases. TRBV23-1 is flagged as an ORF with uncertain function. Trimming took 3 bases from V and 0 from J; bases not matched to a gene: 4. There are 17 residues in the CDR3.

The DNA of the CDR3 is TGCGCCAGCAGCCCGAGTCCCGGGACAGGGGTCGGCGGGGAGCTGTTTTTT. Translating it yields CASSPSPGTGVGGELFF. This rearrangement joins TRBV5-1 to TRBJ2-2; TRBD1 agrees at 10 bases. J lost 7 bases, V lost 4 bases, and 13 bases had no gene match. The germline gives CDR1 SGHRS, CDR2 YFSETQ. The CDR3 consists of 17 residues.

This clone was counted between two and nine times. The V and J genes are TRBV6-5 and TRBJ1-2, with 8 bases identical to TRBD1. Germline V lookup: CDR1 MNHEY, CDR2 SVGAGI. The CDR3 loop spans 14 amino acids. The ends lost 5 bases at V and 2 bases at J; junction bases unmatched: 4. The CDR3 here is CASSTGTGNYGYTF. The CDR3 region has the DNA TGTGCCAGCAGTACCGGGACAGGAAACTATGGCTACACCTTC.

The rearrangement links TRBV3-1 (or the pseudogene TRBV3-2) to TRBJ2-1, with 8 bases identical to TRBD1. J lost 4 bases, V lost 2 bases, and 10 bases had no gene match. The germline V gene encodes CDR1 LGHDT and CDR2 YNNKEL (reference sequence). The CDR3 contains 17 residues. Written as DNA, the CDR3 is TGTGCCAGCAGCCAAAGAACCGGACAGGGACCGTACAATGAGCAGTTCTTC. Translating gives CASSQRTGQGPYNEQFF.